These T cell receptor beta chains were read from a single sample in a study of T-cell reconstitution after alpha-beta-depleted transplantation in children. MiXCR, applied by TCRdb to the PCR reads, yields one record per CDR3 protein. Of 250,000 to 300,000 distinct CDR3 sequences in the sample, 10% are singletons; the top ten hold roughly 7%. The input for sequencing was PBMCs, taken before TCRalphabeta/CD19-depleted stem cell transplant. The receptors here all came from a boy younger than two with acute myeloid leukemia, due to receive a stem cell transplant. CDR3s include the opening cysteine and the closing phenylalanine or tryptophan.

V,J,CDR3
TRBV20-1,TRBJ1-2,CSARAARGGLHYGYTF
TRBV11-2,TRBJ2-4,CASSHRPGTGFLAKNIQYF
TRBV11-2,TRBJ2-3,CASSPSYSPSTDTQYF
TRBV7-3,TRBJ2-2,CASSLTGEVGELFF
TRBV6-1,TRBJ2-1,CASSDFLYNEQFF
TRBV7-2,TRBJ2-3,CASSLVTGDTQYF
TRBV15,TRBJ2-2,CATSRDLRLRELFF
TRBV12-3/TRBV12-4,TRBJ1-5,CASTFTGGVLDQPQHF
TRBV5-1,TRBJ2-1,CASRDSSANEQFF
TRBV3-1,TRBJ1-2,CASSQGGVYGYTF
TRBV28,TRBJ1-3,CASSLWGAVLSGNTIYF
TRBV24-1,TRBJ2-5,CATSVRRAWGETQYF
TRBV9,TRBJ1-2,CASRQGGVYTF
TRBV12-3/TRBV12-4,TRBJ2-3,CASTTWVAGATQYF
TRBV27,TRBJ2-4,CASSLSGVAKNIQYF
TRBV20-1,TRBJ2-1,CSARGFPYNEQFF
TRBV29-1,TRBJ2-5,CSVGGGGRETQYF
TRBV7-9,TRBJ2-3,CASSSFILAGGPRDTQYF
TRBV11-2,TRBJ2-7,CASSNYRGAYEQYF
TRBV12-3/TRBV12-4,TRBJ2-1,CASCPPALTGDSYNEQFF
TRBV5-1,TRBJ1-5,CASSQSGGQPQHF
TRBV20-1,TRBJ2-7,CSAIAYPGGGEQYF
TRBV20-1,TRBJ1-2,CSASPNRGNYGYTF
TRBV4-3,TRBJ2-7,CASSPSDSKGEQYF
TRBV29-1,TRBJ2-6,CSVSDRLSGANVLTF
TRBV9,TRBJ1-6,CASRPGENSPLHF
TRBV5-1,TRBJ2-5,CASHRGFQETQYF
TRBV9,TRBJ2-1,CASSVVRASGVHEQFF
TRBV7-2,TRBJ2-1,CASSLSGGVYNEQFF
TRBV3-1,TRBJ2-2,CASSQDAGQGAGELFF
TRBV4-3,TRBJ1-2,CASSQDQTVYYGYTF
TRBV4-1,TRBJ2-1,CASSQGTGGPPEFF
TRBV25-1,TRBJ2-1,CASSSRTSEGDNEQFF
TRBV7-9,TRBJ1-3,CASSPGTGQGNTIYF
TRBV20-1,TRBJ2-7,CSASRRGNEQYF
TRBV6-1,TRBJ1-3,CASSLSTSGNTIYF
TRBV5-5,TRBJ2-7,CASSLPASPHEQYF
TRBV18,TRBJ1-1,CASSLDWMNTEAFF
TRBV12-3/TRBV12-4,TRBJ2-7,CASSQNRQGNDEQYF
TRBV11-2,TRBJ2-3,CASSLAGGPSTDTQYF
TRBV20-1,TRBJ2-7,CSALGLAGGYEQYF
TRBV7-9,TRBJ2-3,CASSFYSGRSEYF
TRBV2,TRBJ1-5,CASTRDVGNQPQHF
TRBV5-8,TRBJ2-2,CASRRGLVFRTGELFF
TRBV20-1,TRBJ2-5,CSASFNRGQETQYF
TRBV7-8,TRBJ2-3,CASSPRTGTRSDTQYF
TRBV13,TRBJ2-1,CASSLTLAAYNEQFF
TRBV5-1,TRBJ1-4,CASSPGATGGNQKLFF
TRBV7-9,TRBJ2-4,CASSSVGGDIQYF
TRBV6-5,TRBJ2-7,CASSYDRGGNEQYF
TRBV29-1,TRBJ1-4,CSVLDRGRTNEKLFF
TRBV6-5,TRBJ2-3,CASSYGERDPTDTQYF
TRBV5-1,TRBJ2-2,CASSLDPQGWELFF
TRBV28,TRBJ1-2,CASSLKGLYNYGYTF
TRBV4-3,TRBJ2-1,CASSQEPAGLTFWEQFF
TRBV5-6,TRBJ2-7,CASSLAGAQSYEQYF
TRBV29-1,TRBJ2-3,CSVAWLTHSTDTQYF
TRBV29-1,TRBJ2-7,CSVATGYEQYF
TRBV28,TRBJ2-3,CASTIRGTDTQYF
TRBV28,TRBJ2-5,CATSSLYQETQYF